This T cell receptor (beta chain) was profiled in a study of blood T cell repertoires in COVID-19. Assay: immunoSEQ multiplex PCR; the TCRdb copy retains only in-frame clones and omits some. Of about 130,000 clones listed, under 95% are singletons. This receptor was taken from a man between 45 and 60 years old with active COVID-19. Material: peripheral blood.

CDR3 residues: CASTPAGVFRETQYF. CDR3 nucleotides: TGTGCCAGCACCCCCGCAGGGGTATTTCGGGAGACCCAGTACTTC. The chain is built from TRBV6-5 and TRBJ2-5; the D gene is possibly TRBD1 (6 bases). Germline V gene data show CDR1 as MNHEY and CDR2 as SVGAGI. The V end was cut by 7 bases, the J end by 5 bases, with 20 bases between. CDR3 length equals 15 residues.